This TCR beta chain was profiled in a study of CXCR3-negative and CXCR3-positive naive CD8 T cells. Worth noting for this clonotype: Its antigen is unidentified.

It was by 5' RACE with UMI labels that the TRB cDNA libraries were prepared. TCRdb re-called the 5' RACE reads and shows each CDR3 protein once, DNA omitted. The ten most abundant clones cover about 0.61% of a sample with under 150,000 distinct CDR3 sequences. CDR3 length: 12 amino acids. Germline V lookup: CDR1 SQVTM, CDR2 ANQGSEA. Whole-study results and caveats: Memory CD8+ cells showed much lower diversity, while both naive subsets displayed comparably high diversity. The TRB CDR3s that CXCR3-positive naive cells carried were more hydrophobic than those of CXCR3-negative naive cells.

The source material was naive CXCR3+ CD8+ T cells from blood. Stated subset: CD45RO-CCR7+CD27+CD95- naive CD8+ T cells expressing CXCR3 (TNR3+). This chain connects TRBV29-1 to TRBJ2-1. The receptor was derived from a human donor in good health. Some clones in this sample may be carry-over from other donors' samples. CDR3 residues: CSDLTDYNEQFF.